This T cell receptor beta chain was observed in a study of molecular identifiers for immune sequencing clone quantification. CDR3 size: 12 residues. Trimming pared 2 bases from V and 8 bases from J, leaving 9 bases between. TCRdb recomputed calls from the PCR reads with MiXCR, one row per CDR3 protein. This sample has hundreds of thousands of distinct CDR3 sequences, with over 25% found just once. This TCR derives from a human donor in good health. Some libraries in this study had Jurkat cell RNA spiked in. The sequencing input was naive CD8+ T cells from blood, with Jurkat cell RNA spiked in. The sample's subset: FACS-sorted CD8+CD4-CCR7+CD45RA+ naive T cells. The chain combines TRBV12-3 or TRBV12-4 with TRBJ1-2, with D maybe TRBD1 (5 bases). The DNA for the CDR3 is TGTGCCAGCAGTTTAATGGGGGGGGGCTACACCTTC. The encoded protein is CASSLMGGGYTF.